One and the same sample provided the 18 T cell receptor beta chains below, sequenced in a study of cytomegalovirus exposure and HLA in healthy donors (dated by TCRdb to the late 2010s). Library method: the immunoSEQ multiplex PCR assay. For the multiplex PCR, a mixture combining 60 forward primers for TCR Vbeta segments and 13 reverse primers for TCR Jbeta segments was used. TCRdb took over this immuneACCESS table, retaining in-frame rearrangements with V and J assigned. Such tables are incomplete; in checked studies, under half of the missing clones stem from an unresolved V gene, and the remainder is unexplained. This sample holds 150,000 or so clones; 55% to 70% were observed only once. The top ten clones comprise 3% of the sample. What was sequenced was PBMCs. The origin of the receptors is a woman aged 25 to 39 in good health and CMV-seropositive.

The chain couples TRBV9 to TRBJ2-1; 12 bases align to TRBD2. This CDR3 contains 15 residues. Germline values: CDR1 SGDLS, CDR2 YYNGEE. V gave up 0 bases and J gave up 6 bases; unmatched junction bases: 1. The CDR3 protein is CASSVASGRANEQFF. The CDR3 DNA reads TGTGCCAGCAGCGTAGCTAGCGGGAGGGCCAATGAGCAGTTCTTC.

Concerning this clone: Within the sample, other DNA sequences also encode this same CDR3. This sequence joins TRBV29-1 and TRBJ1-1; D is undetermined. Germline V gene sequence: CDR1 SQVTM, CDR2 ANQGSEA. The CDR3 length is 11 residues. The V gene lost 2 bases and the J gene lost 1 base, with 2 bases spanning the gap. CDR3 coding DNA: TGCAGCGTTGAACGGAACACTGAAGCTTTCTTT. Amino acid sequence: CSVERNTEAFF. Complete variable domain (other parts from reference TRBV29-1 and TRBJ1-1): SAVISQKPSRDICQRGTSLTIQCQVDSQVTMMFWYRQQPGQSLTLIATANQGSEATYESGFVIDKFPISRPNLTFSTLTVSNMSPEDSSIYLCSVERNTEAFFGQGTRLTVV.

The gene calls are TRBV9 and TRBJ1-2; 7 bases are shared with TRBD1. With V trimmed by 4 bases and J by 4 bases, 7 bases remained unmatched. CDR1 and CDR2 (germline): SGDLS, YYNGEE. The CDR3 totals 14 residues. The CDR3 region is CASSSPTGTYGYTF. As DNA, the CDR3 is TGTGCCAGCAGCTCCCCGACAGGGACCTATGGCTACACCTTC.

This chain's CDR3 is CAISESTFQGFYGYTF. CDR3 sequence (DNA): TGTGCCATCAGTGAGTCGACTTTTCAGGGTTTCTATGGCTACACCTTC. The J gene is TRBJ1-2, the V gene TRBV10-3; a possible D gene is TRBD1 (5 bases). This CDR3 is built from 16 residues. Germline CDR1 is ENHRY and CDR2 is SYGVKD. Trimming left V 0 bases short and J 4 bases short, with 15 bases between.

The chain combines TRBV7-6 with TRBJ2-5; 7 nucleotides align to TRBD2. The CDR3 has 15 amino acids. The germline V gene has CDR1 SGHVS and CDR2 FNYEAQ. V lost 0 bases, J lost 7 bases, and 8 bases stayed unmatched. This CDR3 is CASSLAGGSVGTQYF. The CDR3, as DNA: TGTGCCAGCAGCTTAGCGGGCGGGAGCGTCGGGACCCAGTACTTC.

As concerns this clone: Other DNA sequences in this specimen translate into the identical CDR3. The chain uses TRBV7-7 and TRBJ2-1; 7 bases are shared with TRBD2. Unmatched junction bases numbered 0, after V lost 1 base and J lost 0 bases. Germline CDR1 is SSHAT and CDR2 is FNYEAQ (reference sequence). This CDR3 is 15 amino acids long. CDR3 sequence: CASSLGTSSYNEQFF. CDR3 sequence (DNA): TGTGCCAGCAGCTTAGGGACTAGCTCCTACAATGAGCAGTTCTTC.

The V gene is TRBV7-6, the J gene TRBJ1-5, with D possibly TRBD1 on 6 matching bases. This CDR3 is 15 amino acids long. From germline, CDR1 is SGHVS and CDR2 FNYEAQ. V shed 1 base and J shed 2 bases, with 9 bases lying between them. CDR3 nucleotide sequence: TGTGCCAGCAGCTTAGGAGGGGGAGGCAATCAGCCCCAGCATTTT. Protein: CASSLGGGGNQPQHF.

This clone was found a few times. This sample also contains other DNA sequences that code for the same CDR3. The chain joins TRBV7-9 to TRBJ1-2, with D possibly TRBD1 on 5 matching bases. V lost 1 base and J 8 bases, leaving 8 bases between the germline ends. This CDR3 comprises 12 residues. CDR1 is SEHNR, CDR2 FQNEAQ, per germline (reference sequence). CDR3 region: CASSLGGGGYTF. CDR3 sequence (DNA): TGTGCCAGCAGCTTAGGCGGGGGGGGCTACACCTTC.

V usage is TRBV6-5 and J usage is TRBJ2-7; D unresolved. This CDR3 has 14 amino acids. Germline V lookup: CDR1 MNHEY, CDR2 SVGAGI. V lost 4 bases and J lost 0, with 10 bases in between. The CDR3 DNA reads as TGTGCCAGCAGTTTACATAGGAGCTCCTACGAGCAGTACTTC. It encodes CASSLHRSSYEQYF.

This clone was seen a few times. This rearrangement joins TRBV6-4 to TRBJ1-4; 9 bases are shared with TRBD1. The germline V gene has CDR1 MRHNA and CDR2 SNTAGT. V shed 4 bases and J 7 bases; nucleotides not matched to a gene: 4. The CDR3 runs to 14 residues. The CDR3 region is CASSAGTGPEKLFF. The CDR3, as DNA: TGTGCCAGCAGTGCCGGGACAGGGCCTGAAAAACTGTTTTTT.

V gene TRBV7-2 combines with J gene TRBJ2-5; a possible D gene is TRBD2 (6 bases). The ends were cut back, 4 bases at V and 9 bases at J, with 18 bases in the middle. The CDR3 spans 14 residues. The germline V gene encodes CDR1 SGHTA and CDR2 FQGNSA. CDR3 nucleotides: TGTGCCAGCAGCTCCATGGTTGGAGGGAGAGCCCAGTACTTC. It yields the protein CASSSMVGGRAQYF.

The chain carries TRBV6-5 and TRBJ1-5; D is ambiguous. Trimming stripped 5 bases from V and 2 bases from J, with 10 bases between. Per the germline V gene, CDR1 is MNHEY and CDR2 is SVGAGI. The CDR3 totals 14 residues. The CDR3: CASSPFGGNQPQHF. DNA of the CDR3: TGTGCCAGCAGTCCATTCGGAGGCAATCAGCCCCAGCATTTT.

This clone was counted between two and nine times. The chain uses TRBV4-1 and TRBJ2-7, with TRBD2 identical over 14 bases. The CDR3 has 17 residues. V lost 4 bases, J lost 2 bases, and 7 bases stayed unmatched. The germline CDR1 and CDR2 sequences are MGHRA and YSYEKL. CDR3 sequence: CASSRGLAGGQTYEQYF. The CDR3 nucleotides read TGCGCCAGCAGCCGCGGACTAGCGGGGGGTCAGACCTACGAGCAGTACTTC.

This clone was found a few times. The gene calls are TRBV4-1 and TRBJ2-7; weak D call: TRBD2 (5 bases). CDR1 MGHRA and CDR2 YSYEKL come from the germline V gene. The CDR3 spans 14 residues. Trimming took off 1 base at V and 1 base at J, with 8 bases between the two ends. The CDR3 sequence: CASSQAGESYEQYF. CDR3 coding DNA: TGCGCCAGCAGCCAAGCCGGGGAATCCTACGAGCAGTACTTC.

The genes are TRBV10-1 and TRBJ2-3; D gene unclear. Trimming removed 0 bases from V and 5 bases from J, with 9 bases in between. The CDR3 runs 14 residues. Germline values: CDR1 WNHNN, CDR2 SYGVQD (reference sequence). DNA of the CDR3: TGCGCCAGCAGTGAGTCGAGTAGAAGAGATACGCAGTATTTT. Translated, it gives CASSESSRRDTQYF.

The V gene is TRBV28, the J gene TRBJ1-1; 9 positions agree with TRBD1. The V gene's germline CDR1 is MDHEN and CDR2 SYDVKM. This CDR3 has 12 amino acids. The junction had 3 bases not matched to a gene; V was cut back by 2 bases and J by 11 bases. The CDR3 is CASSLIGQGAFF. The CDR3 coding sequence is TGTGCCAGCAGTTTAATTGGACAGGGGGCTTTCTTT.

The chain carries TRBV30 and TRBJ1-1, with 9 bases lining up with TRBD1. The CDR3 is made up of 14 amino acids. The J segment lost 5 bases and the V segment lost 4 bases, leaving 8 bases of the junction unmatched. Germline V gives CDR1 GTSNPN, CDR2 SVGIG (reference sequence). CDR3 sequence: CAWTGQGLGTEAFF. Here the CDR3 DNA reads TGTGCCTGGACCGGACAGGGGTTAGGAACTGAAGCTTTCTTT.

The genes are TRBV29-1 and TRBJ2-2, with a weak D call TRBD2 (6 bases). CDR3 length: 12 residues. The V end was cut by 6 bases, the J end by 5 bases, with 10 bases between. Germline V CDR1 and CDR2: SQVTM, ANQGSEA. CDR3 nucleotide sequence: TGCAGCGTCCTAGCGTGGACCGGGGAGCTGTTTTTT. Its translation is CSVLAWTGELFF.